The rows below give T cell receptor beta chains drawn from one sample of a study of blood T cells in healthy people across ages. One entry per CDR3 protein, called by TCRdb with MiXCR from the 5' RACE reads. Among roughly 700,000 distinct CDR3 sequences listed, 49% were seen once. The material sequenced was blood. The receptors come from a woman aged 55-75 years in good health. Both conserved end residues are part of each CDR3. Fields, in order: clone size, D gene, V gene, J gene, CDR3 protein, CDR3 DNA. The D gene is left open where the match is weak. Some rows have no size entry. The others give once, few or many, or a class for an expanded clone.

>.|.|TRBV20-1|TRBJ2-7
CSARFQDDSYEQYF
TGCAGTGCTAGGTTCCAGGACGACTCCTACGAGCAGTACTTC
>.|.|TRBV7-9|TRBJ2-3
CASSLLPASSTDTQYF
TGTGCCAGCAGCTTACTTCCGGCGTCTAGCACAGATACGCAGTATTTT
>.|TRBD2|TRBV27|TRBJ2-7
CASSLRGSGRDEQYF
TGTGCCAGCAGTCTTCGGGGTAGCGGGAGGGACGAGCAGTACTTC
>.|.|TRBV5-6|TRBJ2-7
CASSSFLRNEQYF
TGTGCCAGCAGCTCCTTTCTCAGGAATGAGCAGTACTTC
>.|TRBD2|TRBV24-1|TRBJ2-1
CATSDSRLAGGRETQFF
TGTGCCACCAGTGACTCAAGACTAGCGGGAGGGAGAGAGACCCAGTTCTTC
>few|TRBD2|TRBV7-6|TRBJ2-3
CASSPQGGSDGTDTQYF
TGTGCCAGCAGCCCCCAAGGCGGGAGCGATGGCACAGATACGCAGTATTTT
>few|TRBD2|TRBV20-1|TRBJ2-3
CSGGGAGGYTQYF
TGCTCGGGAGGTGGGGCTGGAGGATATACGCAGTATTTT
>.|.|TRBV6-2/TRBV6-3|TRBJ2-7
CASRLVGSREQYF
TGTGCCAGCAGACTAGTGGGGTCCCGCGAGCAGTACTTC
>.|TRBD1|TRBV6-2/TRBV6-3|TRBJ1-1
CASRSDRGRSQAFF
TGTGCCAGCAGATCCGACAGGGGACGTTCTCAAGCTTTCTTT
>.|.|TRBV20-1|TRBJ2-1
CSAADGGQGYNEQFF
TGCAGTGCAGCGGATGGGGGTCAGGGCTACAATGAGCAGTTCTTC
>.|.|TRBV7-2|TRBJ1-5
CASSKDSANQPQHF
TGTGCCAGCAGCAAGGACAGCGCTAATCAGCCCCAGCATTTT
>.|TRBD2|TRBV28|TRBJ2-7
CASKFPGGPDYEQYF
TGTGCCAGCAAGTTCCCGGGAGGGCCTGACTACGAGCAGTACTTC
>.|.|TRBV7-6|TRBJ1-2
CASSFDGGYGYTF
TGTGCCAGCAGCTTTGATGGGGGATATGGCTACACCTTC
>.|.|TRBV5-1|TRBJ2-3
CASSLRGSNTDTQYF
TGCGCCAGCAGCTTGAGAGGGTCGAACACAGATACGCAGTATTTT
>.|.|TRBV15|TRBJ2-5
CATSRDLSETQYF
TGTGCCACCAGCAGAGATCTTAGTGAGACCCAGTACTTC
>.|.|TRBV20-1|TRBJ2-3
CSALLGSDTQYF
TGCAGTGCCCTTCTGGGATCAGATACGCAGTATTTT
>few|.|TRBV20-1|TRBJ2-1
CSAGVWGRGYNEQFF
TGCAGTGCTGGGGTTTGGGGGAGAGGGTACAATGAGCAGTTCTTC
>few|.|TRBV28|TRBJ2-4
CASSLTRPAIAANIQYF
TGTGCCAGCAGTCTTACCCGACCGGCCATTGCCGCAAACATTCAGTACTTC
>.|.|TRBV29-1|TRBJ2-6
CSVTNSGVNVLTF
TGCAGCGTTACCAACTCTGGGGTCAACGTCCTGACTTTC
>few|.|TRBV7-2|TRBJ2-5
CASSLAPPSPETQYF
TGTGCCAGCAGCTTAGCTCCCCCAAGTCCCGAGACCCAGTACTTC
>.|.|TRBV30|TRBJ1-6
CAWSIVGDSPLHF
TGTGCCTGGAGCATAGTAGGGGATTCACCCCTCCACTTT
>.|TRBD1|TRBV7-2|TRBJ2-1
CASRLPPGQGAYNEQFF
TGTGCCAGCCGCTTACCTCCGGGACAGGGGGCTTACAATGAGCAGTTCTTC
>.|TRBD1|TRBV6-2/TRBV6-3|TRBJ2-7
CASTQTGTGTYEQYF
TGTGCCAGCACCCAAACCGGGACAGGGACCTACGAGCAGTACTTC
>few|.|TRBV7-2|TRBJ2-3
CASSLANRADTQYF
TGTGCCAGCAGCTTAGCGAACAGAGCGGATACGCAGTATTTT
>.|TRBD2|TRBV5-1|TRBJ2-3
CASSARTSGGDTQYF
TGCGCCAGCAGCGCCCGGACTAGCGGCGGAGATACGCAGTATTTT
>.|TRBD2|TRBV3-1|TRBJ2-1
CASSQDRWSGRGFSYNEQFF
TGTGCCAGCAGCCAAGATAGATGGAGCGGGAGGGGATTCTCCTACAATGAGCAGTTCTTC
>.|.|TRBV20-1|TRBJ1-5
CSAGGRTRGNQPQHF
TGCAGTGCCGGAGGTAGAACGCGGGGCAATCAGCCCCAGCATTTT
>.|TRBD2|TRBV20-1|TRBJ2-7
CSARNDRLAPYYYNEQYF
TGCAGTGCTAGGAATGATCGACTAGCCCCCTACTACTACAATGAGCAGTACTTC
>.|TRBD2|TRBV7-2|TRBJ2-7
CASSLRVAGAGEQYF
TGTGCCAGCAGCTTGAGAGTAGCGGGAGCGGGCGAGCAGTACTTC
>.|.|TRBV7-9|TRBJ1-4
CASSAGQTTNEKLFF
TGTGCCAGCAGCGCTGGACAGACAACTAATGAAAAACTGTTTTTT
>.|.|TRBV29-1|TRBJ1-2
CSAGYRTDGYTF
TGCAGCGCTGGCTACCGGACAGATGGCTACACCTTC
>.|.|TRBV20-1|TRBJ2-5
CSARDPSGVPQETQYF
TGCAGTGCTAGAGATCCGTCAGGGGTCCCCCAAGAGACCCAGTACTTC
>.|TRBD2|TRBV27|TRBJ2-1
CASSPRLAGGFRRYNEQFF
TGTGCCAGCAGTCCACGACTAGCGGGAGGTTTCCGACGGTACAATGAGCAGTTCTTC
>.|TRBD2|TRBV15|TRBJ2-7
CATRLAGEAQYF
TGTGCCACCAGGTTAGCGGGAGAAGCACAGTACTTC
>.|.|TRBV7-3|TRBJ2-7
CASSLTPGPFYEQYF
TGTGCCAGCAGCTTAACCCCAGGCCCCTTCTACGAGCAGTACTTC
>.|.|TRBV20-1|TRBJ2-7
CSARKTRVSYEQYF
TGCAGTGCTCGAAAGACAAGAGTCTCCTACGAGCAGTACTTC
>.|.|TRBV29-1|TRBJ2-5
CSVRLLGGGYQETQYF
TGCAGCGTTCGACTCCTCGGTGGGGGATACCAAGAGACCCAGTACTTC
>.|.|TRBV11-3|TRBJ2-3
CASSLGLYGGSDTQYF
TGTGCCAGCAGCCTGGGACTCTACGGTGGTTCAGATACGCAGTATTTT
>.|.|TRBV4-3|TRBJ2-1
CASSQQGRSEQFF
TGCGCCAGCAGCCAACAGGGGAGGAGTGAGCAGTTCTTC
>few|.|TRBV20-1|TRBJ2-5
CSARDREFFVQTQYF
TGCAGTGCTAGAGATCGGGAATTTTTCGTTCAGACCCAGTACTTC
>.|.|TRBV28|TRBJ2-3
CASRGRRGATDTQYF
TGTGCCAGCCGGGGCCGACGGGGGGCCACAGATACGCAGTATTTT
>.|.|TRBV6-5|TRBJ2-1
CASSPPGGGNEQFF
TGTGCCAGCAGTCCTCCAGGGGGGGGAAATGAGCAGTTCTTC
>.|.|TRBV27|TRBJ2-1
CASSRPPYNEQFF
TGTGCCAGCAGTCGCCCCCCCTACAATGAGCAGTTCTTC
>.|.|TRBV29-1|TRBJ2-5
CSVTTVKETQYF
TGCAGCGTTACGACAGTAAAAGAGACCCAGTACTTC
>.|TRBD1|TRBV7-6|TRBJ2-3
CASKLTGASDTQYF
TGTGCCAGCAAGCTGACAGGGGCCTCAGATACGCAGTATTTT
>few|.|TRBV5-1|TRBJ2-5
CASSLKPYQETQYF
TGCGCCAGCAGCTTGAAGCCGTACCAAGAGACCCAGTACTTC
>.|TRBD2|TRBV11-3|TRBJ2-5
CASSLASGRNEQYF
TGTGCCAGCAGCTTGGCTAGCGGGAGGAATGAGCAGTACTTC
>few|.|TRBV20-1|TRBJ2-3
CSARPASIYTDTQYF
TGCAGTGCTAGACCGGCCTCTATTTACACAGATACGCAGTATTTT
>.|.|TRBV14|TRBJ2-3
CASSLKADGTDTQYF
TGTGCCAGCAGCCTGAAAGCGGACGGCACAGATACGCAGTATTTT
>.|.|TRBV7-8|TRBJ1-5
CASSLTPVGGDQPQHF
TGTGCCAGCAGCTTAACTCCCGTAGGGGGGGATCAGCCCCAGCATTTT
>few|TRBD1|TRBV6-2/TRBV6-3|TRBJ2-6
CASSLRGLGANVLTF
TGTGCCAGCAGTCTAAGGGGGCTCGGGGCCAACGTCCTGACTTTC
>.|TRBD1|TRBV29-1|TRBJ2-7
CSSRDRAEYEQYF
TGCAGCTCCCGGGACAGGGCAGAATACGAGCAGTACTTC
>.|TRBD2|TRBV4-2|TRBJ2-7
CASSQVPSGRGEQYF
TGTGCCAGCAGCCAAGTACCGAGCGGGAGAGGCGAGCAGTACTTC
>.|TRBD2|TRBV7-3|TRBJ2-1
CASSPMAMAGGVNEQFF
TGTGCCAGCAGCCCAATGGCCATGGCGGGAGGAGTTAATGAGCAGTTCTTC
>few|TRBD1|TRBV10-3|TRBJ2-7
CATRGTVSYEQYF
TGTGCCACCAGGGGGACCGTCTCCTACGAGCAGTACTTC
>.|TRBD2|TRBV24-1|TRBJ2-7
CATSEGLAGDEQYF
TGTGCCACCAGTGAAGGACTAGCGGGAGACGAGCAGTACTTC
>.|.|TRBV15|TRBJ2-4
CATSRDPTGRSKNIQYF
TGTGCCACCTCCCGGGACCCCACGGGAAGGTCCAAAAACATTCAGTACTTC
>.|.|TRBV5-4|TRBJ1-2
CASTAGGWGYGYTF
TGTGCCAGCACGGCGGGGGGCTGGGGATATGGCTACACCTTC